The 32 T cell receptor beta chains reported below all come from one sample, sequenced in a study of T cells in Graves' hyperthyroidism and ophthalmopathy. From RNA transcripts, TCR beta CDR3 regions were amplified. When the TCR CDR3 underwent first-round RT-PCR, the HTBI primer set was used. TCRdb reprocessed the multiplex PCR reads via MiXCR and lists one record per CDR3 protein. This table holds 450,000 to 700,000 distinct CDR3 sequences, under 60% found once. The sequencing input was peripheral blood or thyroid tissue (not recorded which). The receptors come from a woman between 18 and 29 years old with Graves' hyperthyroidism.

The V gene is TRBV19, the J gene TRBJ1-1; D is perhaps TRBD1 (5 bases). The CDR3 contains 22 residues. Germline V gene data show CDR1 as LNHDA and CDR2 as SQIVND (reference sequence). V lost 4 bases, J lost 4 bases, and 37 bases lay in between. The CDR3 reads CASSTRQRSYELLRGGGTEAFF. The CDR3 DNA sequence: TGTGCCAGTAGTACGAGACAGAGATCCTACGAACTACTTCGGGGTGGCGGCACTGAAGCTTTCTTT.

The V gene is TRBV7-9, the J gene TRBJ1-4, with TRBD1 matching 8 bases. Unmatched junction bases numbered 11, after V lost 5 bases and J lost 12 bases. CDR3 size: 14 residues. Germline V lookup: CDR1 SEHNR, CDR2 FQNEAQ (reference sequence). CDR3 sequence: CASSSRQGRVELFF. The CDR3 DNA reads TGTGCCAGCAGCAGTCGACAGGGGAGGGTAGAACTGTTTTTT.

This rearrangement joins TRBV29-1 to TRBJ2-2, with D hard to call. V gave up 8 bases and J gave up 0 bases, with 10 bases separating them. The CDR3 spans 13 residues. CDR1 and CDR2 (germline): SQVTM, ANQGSEA. The CDR3 DNA reads as TGCAGCTCTCTCGTACCGAACACCGGGGAGCTGTTTTTT. It translates to CSSLVPNTGELFF.

Ten or more counts support this clonotype. This chain joins TRBV3-1 and TRBJ2-5; D is perhaps TRBD2 (5 bases). Germline V gene lookup returns CDR1 LGHDT and CDR2 YNNKEL (reference sequence). V dropped 0 bases and J dropped 9 bases, with 14 bases sitting between them. This CDR3 has 14 residues. The CDR3 DNA reads TGTGCCAGCAGCCAAGAGGTCAGCGGAACCCCCCAGTACTTC. Its translation: CASSQEVSGTPQYF.

In this sample, this clonotype turned up many times. The rearrangement uses TRBV19 and TRBJ1-5, with no clear D. V was clipped by 4 bases and J by 5 bases, with 0 bases between them. The CDR3 is made up of 10 amino acids. Per the germline V gene, CDR1 is LNHDA and CDR2 is SQIVND (reference sequence). The CDR3 sequence: CASSNQPQHF. The DNA of the CDR3 is TGTGCCAGTAGTAATCAGCCCCAGCATTTT.

V usage is TRBV20-1 and J usage is TRBJ1-6; the D is unclear. The CDR3 is made up of 15 amino acids. Per the germline V gene, CDR1 is DFQATT and CDR2 is SNEGSKA (reference sequence). Trimming left V 1 base short and J 10 bases short, with 17 bases between. In DNA form, the CDR3 reads TGCAGTGCTAGAGGGACTAGCGGGAGACGGTCACCCCTCCACTTT. It is translated as CSARGTSGRRSPLHF.

In the case of this clonotype: As the CDR3 is not closed by the conserved phenylalanine or tryptophan, this likely results from a read error. The chain recombines TRBV2 with TRBJ1-1, with D hard to call. V was pared by 7 bases and J by 11 bases, with 14 bases between. CDR3 length: 11 residues. The germline gives CDR1 SNHLY, CDR2 FYNNEI. CDR3 bases: TGTGCCAGCACTCAGCGGCGGGAGGCTTTCAAT. This encodes CASTQRREAFN.

V and J are TRBV2 and TRBJ1-3; D gene ambiguous. Germline CDR1 is SNHLY and CDR2 is FYNNEI. With 4 bases removed from V and 2 bases from J, the gap between germline ends came to 21 bases. The CDR3 contains 18 residues. The CDR3 here is CASSAEGFAEVTGNTIYF. The CDR3, as DNA: TGTGCCAGCAGTGCTGAGGGATTCGCTGAAGTAACTGGAAACACCATATATTTT.

With regard to this clonotype: A much larger clone lies one base from this, so it may be a read error. The chain recombines TRBV7-2 with TRBJ1-1; D is perhaps TRBD1 (5 bases). V was trimmed by 1 base and J by 7 bases, leaving 16 bases between them. The CDR3 is made up of 15 amino acids. Germline assignment: CDR1 SGHTA and CDR2 FQGNSA. CDR3: CASSLVQGSSVEAFF. In DNA, the CDR3 is TGTGCCAGCAGCTTAGTCCAGGGCTCGTCAGTTGAAGCTTTCTTT.

The V call is TRBV5-6, the J call TRBJ1-1; TRBD1 matches 7 bases. Germline trimming cut 2 bases from V and 4 bases from J; bases unmatched to any gene: 11. Germline V gene data show CDR1 as SGHDT and CDR2 as YYEEEE. This CDR3 has 16 amino acids. The CDR3 loop is CASSFGTAGTSTEAFF. In DNA, the CDR3 is TGTGCCAGCAGCTTCGGGACAGCCGGGACTTCCACTGAAGCTTTCTTT.

As concerns this clonotype: A single base separates this from a much larger clone, so it may be a read error. The chain is built from TRBV11-2 and TRBJ2-2; TRBD2 is a possible D gene (6 bases). Per germline, CDR1 SGHAT and CDR2 FQNNGV. CDR3 length: 16 residues. CDR3 residues: CAGSLRGAGNTGELFF. The CDR3 DNA reads TGTGCCGGCAGTCTCCGCGGGGCGGGGAACACCGGGGAGCTGTTTTTT.

Ten or more counts support this clonotype. The J gene is TRBJ2-7, the V gene TRBV20-1, with D hard to call. Germline V lookup: CDR1 DFQATT, CDR2 SNEGSKA (reference sequence). The CDR3 covers 13 residues. The V end was cut by 1 base, the J end by 4 bases, with 11 bases between. CDR3 in DNA: TGCAGTGCTAGAGGAGAGCAAATGTACGAGCAGTACTTC. Its translation is CSARGEQMYEQYF.

This clonotype was counted at least ten times. The chain carries TRBV5-1 and TRBJ1-1; D gene uncertain. The CDR3 contains 14 residues. In germline, CDR1 is SGHRS, CDR2 YFSETQ. V dropped 2 bases and J dropped 0 bases, with 8 bases sitting between them. The CDR3 reads CASSFSDLNTEAFF. CDR3 bases: TGCGCCAGCAGCTTTTCGGATCTGAACACTGAAGCTTTCTTT.

This clonotype was observed at least ten times. This chain uses TRBV2 with TRBJ1-5; no firm D call. The CDR3 contains 14 residues. Germline V gives CDR1 SNHLY, CDR2 FYNNEI. The V end lost 3 bases, the J end lost 3 bases, and 9 bases lay between the germline ends. DNA for the CDR3: TGTGCCAGCAGTGATCGTCGGGCCAATCAGCCCCAGCATTTT. It specifies CASSDRRANQPQHF.

This chain joins TRBV5-5 and TRBJ1-6; maybe TRBD1 (5 bases). The length of the CDR3 is 16 residues. The germline CDR1 and CDR2 sequences are SGHKS and YYEKEE (reference sequence). V was shortened by 10 bases and J by 0 bases, with 17 bases between the two germline ends. CDR3 nucleotide sequence: TGTGCCTGCAATCCGGGACCGGGCTCCTATAATTCACCCCTCCACTTT. As protein: CACNPGPGSYNSPLHF.

In this sample, this clonotype turned up once. V gene TRBV29-1 combines with J gene TRBJ2-5; 10 nucleotides agree with TRBD2. The CDR3 length is 11 residues. Germline trimming cut 8 bases from V and 5 bases from J; bases unmatched to any gene: 2. From germline, CDR1 is SQVTM and CDR2 ANQGSEA. The CDR3 region has the DNA TGCAGCAGAGCGGGAGGGGAGACCCAGTACTTC. It yields the protein CSRAGGETQYF.

The chain has TRBV9 and TRBJ1-5; TRBD1 aligns across 9 bases. The CDR3 consists of 15 residues. The trim removed 5 bases at V and 6 bases at J, leaving 9 bases unmatched. CDR1 is SGDLS, CDR2 YYNGEE, per germline. CDR3 bases: TGTGCCAGCAGAGCGGACGGGACAGGGCTTCAGCCCCAGCATTTT. Amino acid sequence: CASRADGTGLQPQHF.

This clonotype has a count of ten or more. This chain links TRBV2 with TRBJ2-7, with a weak D call TRBD1 (6 bases). Trimming removed 7 bases from V and 0 bases from J, with 16 bases in between. Germline CDR1 reads SNHLY; CDR2 reads FYNNEI. This CDR3 comprises 15 residues. Here the CDR3 DNA reads TGTGCCAGCACTACCCAGGGGTTAGGCTCCTACGAGCAGTACTTC. This codes for CASTTQGLGSYEQYF.

This clonotype was picked up many times. This chain joins TRBV7-3 and TRBJ2-7, with 11 bases aligning to TRBD2. V shed 4 bases, J shed 2 bases, and the junction held 4 bases outside the gene matches. The CDR3 extends over 15 amino acids. Germline CDR1 and CDR2: SGHTA and FQGTGA. Written as DNA, the CDR3 is TGTGCCAGCAGCTCCCTAGCGGGAGGTCCCTACGAGCAGTACTTC. Translating gives CASSSLAGGPYEQYF.

The genes are TRBV7-9 and TRBJ1-2; D call uncertain. The V gene lost 5 bases and the J gene lost 4 bases, with 14 bases spanning the gap. The length of the CDR3 is 14 residues. Germline CDR1 SEHNR, CDR2 FQNEAQ (reference sequence). The CDR3 protein is CASSAGWGIYGYTF. The DNA of the CDR3 is TGTGCCAGCAGCGCAGGCTGGGGTATCTATGGCTACACCTTC.

This clonotype was detected many times. The chain joins TRBV11-2 to TRBJ2-2; 7 nucleotides match TRBD2. Trimming cost V 5 bases and J 5 bases; bases outside gene matches: 20. Germline lookup yields CDR1 SGHAT and CDR2 FQNNGV. The CDR3 extends over 19 amino acids. CDR3 DNA sequence: TGTGCCAGCAGCGTACTGATCGGACTAGGGCGGGAGTTTACCGGGGAGCTGTTTTTT. This codes for CASSVLIGLGREFTGELFF.

This clonotype was picked up many times. J is TRBJ1-1 and V is TRBV12-3 or TRBV12-4; 10 nucleotides match TRBD1. J gave up 7 bases and V 4 bases, and 6 bases lay outside the gene matches. The CDR3 sequence is 14 residues long. CDR3 DNA sequence: TGTGCCAGCAGTTCGACAGGGGGCGACGGTGAAGCTTTCTTT. As protein: CASSSTGGDGEAFF.

This clonotype was recorded many times. The chain uses TRBV4-3 and TRBJ1-1, with a weak D call TRBD1 (6 bases). Trimming removed 0 bases at V and 4 bases at J, with 12 bases between. The CDR3 spans 15 residues. Germline CDR1 reads LGHNA; CDR2 reads YSLEER. CDR3 in DNA: TGCGCCAGCAGCCAAGATAGGGCAGGGGCCACTGAAGCTTTCTTT. Amino acids: CASSQDRAGATEAFF.

This clonotype has a count of ten or more. This chain connects TRBV5-6 to TRBJ1-1; 8 bases are shared with TRBD1. Germline assignment: CDR1 SGHDT and CDR2 YYEEEE. CDR3 length equals 12 residues. Trimming took 3 bases from V and 8 from J; bases not matched to a gene: 3. CDR3 DNA: TGTGCCAGCAGCTCGACAGGGGACGAAGCTTTCTTT. Translated, it gives CASSSTGDEAFF. The full variable domain, in which reference TRBV5-6 and TRBJ1-1 provide the parts outside the CDR3, is DAGVTQSPTHLIKTRGQQVTLRCSPKSGHDTVSWYQQALGQGPQFIFQYYEEEERQRGNFPDRFSGHQFPNYSSELNVNALLLGDSALYLCASSSTGDEAFFGQGTRLTVV.

The CDR3 protein is CASRSNSGSGETQYF. CDR3 in DNA: TGCGCCAGCAGGTCGAATAGCGGGAGTGGAGAGACCCAGTACTTC. J is TRBJ2-5 and V is TRBV5-1; 9 nucleotides line up with TRBD2. Unmatched junction bases numbered 9, after V lost 5 bases and J lost 4 bases. The CDR3 is 15 residues long. In germline, CDR1 is SGHRS, CDR2 YFSETQ.

As concerns this clonotype: A much larger clone is a single base away; this may be a read error. The rearrangement links TRBV5-4 to TRBJ2-2; TRBD2 matches at 15 bases. The CDR3 is made up of 18 amino acids. Per germline, CDR1 SGHNT and CDR2 YYREEE (reference sequence). The CDR3 is CASSLGTSGRASTGELSF. The CDR3 DNA reads TGTGCCAGCAGCTTGGGGACTAGCGGGAGGGCCAGCACCGGGGAGCTGTCTTTT.

The table lists this clonotype with a few counts. The chain uses TRBV5-1 and TRBJ2-3; no firm D call. Per the germline V gene, CDR1 is SGHRS and CDR2 is YFSETQ. The CDR3 contains 15 residues. Trimming pared 0 bases from V and 2 bases from J, leaving 10 bases between. Written as DNA, the CDR3 is TGCGCCAGCAGCTTGGCGGGCCTAATCACAGATACGCAGTATTTT. It codes for CASSLAGLITDTQYF.

This clonotype was detected many times. V is TRBV10-2 and J is TRBJ1-1; possibly TRBD1 for D (5 bases). This CDR3 contains 14 residues. Germline CDR1 WSHSY, CDR2 SAAADI. Trimming stripped 6 bases from V and 1 base from J, with 12 bases between. CDR3 region: CASRLTGPNTEAFF. In nucleotides, the CDR3 is TGCGCCAGCAGATTAACAGGACCGAACACTGAAGCTTTCTTT.

This clonotype has more than one count but fewer than ten. DNA for the CDR3: TGTGCCAGCAGCAGGGGGGAGAGCTACGAGCAGTACTTC. This encodes CASSRGESYEQYF. This rearrangement joins TRBV7-6 to TRBJ2-7; D possibly matches TRBD1 or TRBD2 (6 bases each). CDR1 is SGHVS, CDR2 FNYEAQ, per germline. The ends were cut back, 5 bases at V and 3 bases at J, with 11 bases in the middle. This CDR3 region has 13 residues.

This clonotype showed up just a few times. V gene TRBV2 combines with J gene TRBJ1-2; possible D gene TRBD1, 5 bases. Germline assignment: CDR1 SNHLY and CDR2 FYNNEI. Trimming took off 4 bases at V and 8 bases at J, with 11 bases between the two ends. The CDR3 loop spans 12 amino acids. Here the CDR3 reads CASSVVGDGYTF. The CDR3 DNA follows: TGTGCCAGCAGTGTAGTAGGGGACGGCTACACCTTC.

This clonotype was seen many times. J is TRBJ2-7 and V is TRBV6-6; TRBD2 aligns across 10 bases. The germline V gene encodes CDR1 MNHNY and CDR2 SVGAGI (reference sequence). The CDR3 consists of 15 residues. The V segment lost 2 bases and the J segment 5 bases; nucleotides outside the gene matches: 6. Here the CDR3 DNA reads TGTGCCAGCAGTTACGGCTTGAGCGGGGGGGACGAGCAGTACTTC. Amino acids: CASSYGLSGGDEQYF.

Points on this clonotype: The germline gene is not matched at one end of the junction; a read error may be the cause. The rearrangement joins TRBV2 to TRBJ1-4; a weak D match, TRBD1 (6 bases). Germline assignment: CDR1 SNHLY and CDR2 FYNNEI. CDR3 length: 14 residues. CDR3 sequence: CASSGGTTDEKLFF. CDR3 in DNA: TGTGCCAGCAGTGGAGGGACAACTGATGAAAAACTGTTTTTT.